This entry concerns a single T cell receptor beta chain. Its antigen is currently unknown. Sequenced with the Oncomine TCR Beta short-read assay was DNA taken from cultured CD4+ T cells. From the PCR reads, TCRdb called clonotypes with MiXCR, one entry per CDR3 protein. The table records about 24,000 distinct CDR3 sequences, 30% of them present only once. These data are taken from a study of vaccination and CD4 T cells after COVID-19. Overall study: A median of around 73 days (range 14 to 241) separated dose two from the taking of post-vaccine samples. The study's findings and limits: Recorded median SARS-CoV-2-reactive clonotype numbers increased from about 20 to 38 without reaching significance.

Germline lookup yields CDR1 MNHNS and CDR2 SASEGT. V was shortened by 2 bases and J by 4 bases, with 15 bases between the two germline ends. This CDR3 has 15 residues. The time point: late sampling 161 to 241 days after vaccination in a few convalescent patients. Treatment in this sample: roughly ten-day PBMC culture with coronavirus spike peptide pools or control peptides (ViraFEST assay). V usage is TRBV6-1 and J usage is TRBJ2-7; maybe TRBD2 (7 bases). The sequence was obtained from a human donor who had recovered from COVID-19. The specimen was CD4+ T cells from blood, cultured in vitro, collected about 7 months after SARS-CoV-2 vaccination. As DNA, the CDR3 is TGTGCCAGCAGTGAAAAAGGGGGGAGGGAGTACGAGCAGTACTTC. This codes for CASSEKGGREYEQYF.